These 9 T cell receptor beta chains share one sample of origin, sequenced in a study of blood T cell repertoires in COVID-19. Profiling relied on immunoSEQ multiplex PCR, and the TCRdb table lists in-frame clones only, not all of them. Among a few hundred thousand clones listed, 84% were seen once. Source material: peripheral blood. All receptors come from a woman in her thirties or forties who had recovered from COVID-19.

The CDR3 here is CASSGLIRGGSYEQYF. The CDR3 DNA sequence: TGTGCCAGCAGTGGATTGATTCGCGGCGGTTCCTACGAGCAGTACTTC. V gene TRBV6-1 combines with J gene TRBJ2-7; no clear D. The CDR3 covers 16 residues. V lost 4 bases, J lost 1 base, and 17 bases lay in between. CDR1 and CDR2 (germline): MNHNS, SASEGT.

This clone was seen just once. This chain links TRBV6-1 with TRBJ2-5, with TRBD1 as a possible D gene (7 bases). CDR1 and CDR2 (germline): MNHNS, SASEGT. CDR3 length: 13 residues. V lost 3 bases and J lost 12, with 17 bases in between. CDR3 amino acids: CASSDSGGRGKYF. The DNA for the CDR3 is TGTGCCAGCAGTGATTCAGGGGGTCGCGGGAAGTACTTC.

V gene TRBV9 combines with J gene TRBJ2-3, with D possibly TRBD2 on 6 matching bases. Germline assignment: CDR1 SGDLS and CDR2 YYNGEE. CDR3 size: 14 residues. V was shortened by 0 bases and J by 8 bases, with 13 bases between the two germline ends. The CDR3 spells CASSVVGDGGTQYF. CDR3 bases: TGTGCCAGCAGCGTAGTTGGGGACGGGGGTACGCAGTATTTT.

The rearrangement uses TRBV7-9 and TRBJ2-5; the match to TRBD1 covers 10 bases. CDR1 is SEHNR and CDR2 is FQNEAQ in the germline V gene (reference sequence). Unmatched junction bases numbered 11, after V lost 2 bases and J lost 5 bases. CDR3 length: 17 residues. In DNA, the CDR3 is TGTGCCAGCAGCTTACCCTGGCCGGGACAGGGGAGGGAGACCCAGTACTTC. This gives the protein CASSLPWPGQGRETQYF. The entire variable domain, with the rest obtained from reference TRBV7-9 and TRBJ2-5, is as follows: DTGVSQNPRHKITKRGQNVTFRCDPISEHNRLYWYRQTLGQGPEFLTYFQNEAQLEKSRLLSDRFSAERPKGSFSTLEIQRTEQGDSAMYLCASSLPWPGQGRETQYFGPGTRLLVL.

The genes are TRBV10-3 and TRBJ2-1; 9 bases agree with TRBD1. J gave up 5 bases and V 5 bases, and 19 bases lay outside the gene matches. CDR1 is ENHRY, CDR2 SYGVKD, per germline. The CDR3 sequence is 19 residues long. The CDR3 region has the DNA TGTGCCATCAGTAAAACTACCGGGGTTGAGGGACAGGGACACAATGAGCAGTTCTTC. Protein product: CAISKTTGVEGQGHNEQFF.

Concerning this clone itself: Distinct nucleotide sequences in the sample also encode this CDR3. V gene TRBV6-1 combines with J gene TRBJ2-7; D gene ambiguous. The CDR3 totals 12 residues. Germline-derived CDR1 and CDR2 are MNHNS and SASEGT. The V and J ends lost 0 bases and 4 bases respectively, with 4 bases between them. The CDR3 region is CASSEASYEQYF. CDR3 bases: TGTGCCAGCAGTGAAGCCAGTTACGAGCAGTACTTC.

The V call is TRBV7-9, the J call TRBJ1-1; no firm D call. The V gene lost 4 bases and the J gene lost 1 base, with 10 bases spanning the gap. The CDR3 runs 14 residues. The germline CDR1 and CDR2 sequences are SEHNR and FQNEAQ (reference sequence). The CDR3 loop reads CASSSLPGNTEAFF. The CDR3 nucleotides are TGTGCCAGCAGCTCGCTTCCAGGGAACACTGAAGCTTTCTTT.

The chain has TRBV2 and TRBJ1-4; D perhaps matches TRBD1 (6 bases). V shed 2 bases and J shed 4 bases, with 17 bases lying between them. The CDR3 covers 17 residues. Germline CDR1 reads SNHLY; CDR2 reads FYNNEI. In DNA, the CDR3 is TGTGCCAGCAGTGAATGGACAGTTTCGGGGGGTAATGAAAAACTGTTTTTT. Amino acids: CASSEWTVSGGNEKLFF.

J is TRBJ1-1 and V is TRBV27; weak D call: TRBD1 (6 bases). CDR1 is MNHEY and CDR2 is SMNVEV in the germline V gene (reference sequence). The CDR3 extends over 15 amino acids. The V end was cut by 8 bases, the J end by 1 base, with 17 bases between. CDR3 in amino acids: CASGRYGGGNTEAFF. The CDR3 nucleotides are TGTGCCAGCGGAAGGTATGGGGGCGGGAACACTGAAGCTTTCTTT.